The present entry profiles one T cell receptor (beta chain) with its context. This CDR3 contains 16 residues. CDR1 SGDLS and CDR2 YYNGEE come from the germline V gene. Between the trimmed V and J ends, which lost 1 base and 0 bases, there was a span of 12 bases. The data belong to a study of shared clonotypes between healthy human individuals. At the level of the study: Each donor's CD8 memory used one plate, CD8 naive two, each CD4 subset three.

Donors, without exception, were Caucasian adults residing in Nashville, Tennessee. Every subset had its genomic DNA shared out evenly among several immunoSEQ plates. Profiling relied on immunoSEQ multiplex PCR, and the TCRdb table lists in-frame clones only, not all of them. The top ten hold roughly 0.42% of the sample, which has about 1.5 million clones, approximately 98% seen once. Sequenced: naive CD4+ T cells sorted from blood. Regarding subset: CD45RA+ positively selected. The rearrangement uses TRBV9 and TRBJ2-3, with D unresolved. The receptor's source is a man aged 30-40 years in good health. The CDR3, as DNA: TGTGCCAGCAGCGTATCGGGCCAGTCTAGCACAGATACGCAGTATTTT. Translating it yields CASSVSGQSSTDTQYF.